This paragraph reports one TCR beta chain. Its specificity is not known. Sorting based on CD45RO/CCR7/CD25/CD127/CD95/CD27 separated CD4+ naive, central memory, regulatory and stem cell-like memory cells. This entry comes from a study of beta chain features in type 1 diabetes. Whole-study results and caveats: It was among patients, rather than healthy donors, that naive, central memory and Treg TCRB repertoires appeared more similar. Whether TCRB rearrangement is influenced by HLA type went unresolved here. Shorter TCRB CDR3s, moderately but significantly so, were found in Type 1 diabetes patients in all four CD4+ subsets.

Germline lookup yields CDR1 MGHDK and CDR2 SYGVNS. V dropped 2 bases and J dropped 0 bases, with 7 bases sitting between them. The CDR3 totals 14 residues. Every bit of the isolated RNA underwent reverse transcription, so sequencing read expressed TCRB transcripts. Using immunoSEQ multiplex PCR, the repertoire was profiled, and TCRdb retains in-frame clones only, with some absent. Here the sample spans 350,000 to 400,000 clones, roughly 13% being singletons. The chain couples TRBV25-1 to TRBJ2-5; no clear D. The origin of this receptor is a woman aged 18-30 years with type 1 diabetes. The sequenced sample consisted of naive CD4+ T cells from blood. CDR3 DNA: TGTGCCAGCAGTGAACTTCGGTACCAAGAGACCCAGTACTTC. Encoded protein: CASSELRYQETQYF.